These 20 T cell receptor beta chains share one sample of origin, sequenced in a study of identical twins listed by TCRdb under 2016. Libraries were made using 5' RACE. This sample was sequenced with an Illumina HiSeq 2000. The raw public reads went through TCRdb reprocessing: fastp at Q25, MiXCR clone calling, in-frame beta chains kept. Each record represents a unique CDR3 protein, reported with the most common genes and DNA among its rows. The sample table shows approximately 250,000 distinct CDR3 sequences, and 5.5% to 7.5% are seen once. The top ten constitute approximately 14% of the sample. In addition, the sample was reused for a study of T cells expressing NK-cell markers.

The specimen was CD8+ T cells sorted from blood. These receptors all come from a woman aged 18-29 years in good health.

Of note for this clonotype: Being one base from a much bigger clone, this may be a read error. This rearrangement joins TRBV7-9 to TRBJ2-3, with unresolved D. The closer fit of TRBJ1-5 to the DNA end suggests the J call may be wrong. The germline CDR1 and CDR2 sequences are SEHNR and FQNEAQ (reference sequence). The CDR3 length is 16 residues. CDR3 loop: CASSYLGEVSTDTQHF. In DNA form, the CDR3 reads TGTGCCAGCAGCTATCTCGGGGAGGTTAGCACAGATACGCAGCATTTT.

The chain employs TRBV9 and TRBJ1-1; D gene unclear. The CDR3 has 14 residues. Germline assignment: CDR1 SGDLS and CDR2 YYNGEE. Trimming removed 0 bases from V and 11 bases from J, with 17 bases in between. The CDR3 reads CASSVVIVGGPAFF. CDR3 DNA: TGTGCCAGCAGCGTAGTGATTGTCGGAGGTCCGGCTTTCTTT.

In this sample, this clonotype turned up many times. The V call is TRBV12-3 or TRBV12-4, the J call TRBJ2-1, with TRBD2 identical over 7 bases. This CDR3 spans 15 amino acids. After removal of 6 bases from V and 8 bases from J, the junction contained 13 bases not matched to a gene. CDR3 loop: CASSQGTTGVDEQFF. Here the CDR3 DNA reads TGTGCCAGCAGCCAAGGGACTACTGGGGTGGATGAGCAGTTCTTC.

This clonotype turned up a few times. The V call is TRBV12-3 or TRBV12-4, the J call TRBJ2-1, with no clear D. The CDR3 runs to 12 residues. Trimming left V 8 bases short and J 12 bases short, with 17 bases between. The CDR3 is CASGFSGPRQFF. The CDR3 bases are TGTGCCAGCGGGTTCTCAGGCCCCCGGCAGTTCTTC.

This clonotype was counted ten times or more. The chain combines TRBV15 with TRBJ2-2; D may be TRBD1 (5 bases). From germline, CDR1 is LNHNV and CDR2 YYDKDF (reference sequence). V shed 0 bases and J shed 6 bases, with 5 bases lying between them. The CDR3 contains 13 residues. Written as DNA, the CDR3 is TGTGCCACCAGCAGAGAAGGGGCCGGGGAGCTGTTTTTT. Its translation: CATSREGAGELFF.

The gene calls are TRBV15 and TRBJ1-2; a weak D match, TRBD1 (5 bases). The CDR3 totals 15 residues. From germline, CDR1 is LNHNV and CDR2 YYDKDF (reference sequence). V was trimmed by 0 bases and J by 7 bases, leaving 15 bases between them. The CDR3 region has the DNA TGTGCCACCAGCAGAGAAGTCAGGGAGAGATTTGGCTACACCTTC. Amino acids: CATSREVRERFGYTF. Using reference TRBV15 and TRBJ1-2 for the parts outside the CDR3, the full variable domain is DAMVIQNPRYQVTQFGKPVTLSCSQTLNHNVMYWYQQKSSQAPKLLFHYYDKDFNNEADTPDNFQSRRPNTSFCFLDIRSPGLGDTAMYLCATSREVRERFGYTFGSGTRLTVV.

To note about this clonotype: A much larger clone differs from this one at a single base, so this may be a read error. The CDR3 protein is CTSSLLSGVSYEQYF. The CDR3 DNA is TGTACCAGCAGCCTCCTTTCCGGAGTATCCTACGAGCAGTACTTC. The gene calls are TRBV6-2 or TRBV6-3 and TRBJ2-7, with D unresolved. The CDR3 loop spans 15 amino acids. Germline loops: CDR1 MNHEY, CDR2 SVGEGT.

This clonotype was counted only a few times. The rearrangement links TRBV6-1 to TRBJ1-5; no reliable D call. V was trimmed by 5 bases and J by 1 base, leaving 9 bases between them. Per the germline V gene, CDR1 is MNHNS and CDR2 is SASEGT. The CDR3 length is 14 residues. DNA of the CDR3: TGTGCCAGCAGTCCGTTAAGCAGCAATCAGCCCCAGCATTTT. As protein: CASSPLSSNQPQHF.

The chain couples TRBV7-6 to TRBJ2-5, with 7 bases that match TRBD2. The CDR3 has 14 residues. Germline CDR1 reads SGHVS; CDR2 reads FNYEAQ. In DNA, the CDR3 is TGTGCAAGCTCGAATAGCGGGCTAGGGGAGACCCAGTACTTC. This sequence encodes CASSNSGLGETQYF.

This clonotype was counted at least ten times. The V gene is TRBV25-1, the J gene TRBJ2-5; no definite D call. Trimming took off 3 bases at V and 0 bases at J, with 2 bases between the two ends. The CDR3 is made up of 12 amino acids. CDR1 and CDR2 from the germline V gene are MGHDK and SYGVNS. The CDR3 spells CASSEYQETQYF. Here the CDR3 DNA reads TGTGCCAGCAGTGAGTACCAAGAGACCCAGTACTTC.

This clonotype has more than one count but fewer than ten. CDR3 protein: CATTPTDAGLAGGQDWDTQYF. DNA for the CDR3: TGTGCCACCACCCCCACGGATGCGGGACTAGCGGGAGGTCAGGATTGGGATACGCAGTATTTT. The gene calls are TRBV15 and TRBJ2-3; 15 bases agree with TRBD2. CDR1 is LNHNV, CDR2 YYDKDF, per germline (reference sequence). The CDR3 is 21 amino acids. Germline trimming cut 7 bases from V and 6 bases from J; bases unmatched to any gene: 23.

This clonotype was seen many times. The chain joins TRBV12-3 or TRBV12-4 to TRBJ2-2; D is unclear. The CDR3 has 13 residues. CDR3 DNA: TGTGGTTCGCAAGCACCGAACACCGGGGAGCTGTTTTTT. Amino acids: CGSQAPNTGELFF.

This clonotype was seen repeatedly, ten times or more. The rearrangement joins TRBV20-1 to TRBJ2-7; D not certain. Germline V gene lookup returns CDR1 DFQATT and CDR2 SNEGSKA (reference sequence). With 0 bases removed from V and 2 bases from J, the gap between germline ends came to 11 bases. This CDR3 has 14 residues. The CDR3 is CSARDSSLTYEQYF. Written as DNA, the CDR3 is TGCAGTGCTAGAGACTCCAGCCTAACCTACGAGCAGTACTTC.

Ten or more counts support this clonotype. V usage is TRBV12-5 and J usage is TRBJ2-5, with D uncertain. This CDR3 has 16 residues. Germline V gene sequence: CDR1 LGHNT, CDR2 FRNRAP. V lost 0 bases to trimming and J lost 4 bases, with 15 bases between them. The CDR3 sequence: CASGLVWGNDRETQYF. CDR3 nucleotide sequence: TGTGCTAGTGGTTTGGTATGGGGTAATGATCGAGAGACCCAGTACTTC.

This clonotype was seen ten or more times. The chain employs TRBV12-3 or TRBV12-4 and TRBJ2-5; no clear D. The length of the CDR3 is 13 residues. The V end lost 6 bases, the J end lost 5 bases, and 13 bases lay between the germline ends. The CDR3 DNA follows: TGTGCCAGCAGCCTCCCGCCCCGTGAGACCCAGTACTTC. Amino acids: CASSLPPRETQYF.

This clonotype has only a few counts. J is TRBJ1-1 and V is TRBV6-4, with no clear D. This CDR3 comprises 14 residues. The ends were cut back, 7 bases at V and 5 bases at J, with 17 bases in the middle. Germline V lookup: CDR1 MRHNA, CDR2 SNTAGT. This CDR3 reads CASKIRAGWTEAFF. The CDR3, as DNA: TGTGCCAGCAAAATCCGTGCCGGGTGGACTGAAGCTTTCTTT.

This clonotype was seen a handful of times. A junction end diverges from the germline sequence, so it may reflect a read error. This rearrangement joins TRBV7-6 to TRBJ2-7; 12 nucleotides align to TRBD2. The CDR3 extends over 13 amino acids. Germline lookup yields CDR1 SGHVS and CDR2 FNYEAQ. CDR3 region: CASSLAGGFEQYF. The CDR3 DNA is TGTGCCAGCAGCCTAGCGGGAGGGTTCGAGCAGTACTTC.

V and J are TRBV10-1 and TRBJ2-7; D may be TRBD2 (7 bases). The CDR3 consists of 15 residues. Trimming removed 3 bases at V and 4 bases at J, with 16 bases between. CDR1 is WNHNN, CDR2 SYGVQD, per germline (reference sequence). The CDR3, as DNA: TGCGCCAGCAGTGAAATAAGAGGGGGGGCGTACGAGCAGTACTTC. This translates into CASSEIRGGAYEQYF.

V usage is TRBV7-8 and J usage is TRBJ2-6; D ambiguous. The germline gives CDR1 SGHVS, CDR2 FQNEAQ. Trimming left V 1 base short and J 0 bases short, with 13 bases between. The CDR3 has 18 residues. The CDR3 spells CASSLVDGALSGANVLTF. The CDR3 bases are TGTGCCAGCAGCTTAGTGGACGGAGCCCTCTCTGGGGCCAACGTCCTGACTTTC.

V is TRBV7-3 and J is TRBJ2-3; 8 nucleotides match TRBD2. Germline V gene sequence: CDR1 SGHTA, CDR2 FQGTGA. V trimming: 5 bases; J trimming: 2 bases; junction bases outside the gene matches: 12. There are 17 residues in the CDR3. The CDR3 bases are TGTGCCAGCAGCCCCTTGGTTAGCGGGGAGAACACAGATACGCAGTATTTT. It specifies CASSPLVSGENTDTQYF.